This T cell receptor beta chain was documented in a study of shared clonotypes between healthy human individuals. Investigators spread the genomic DNA of each subset evenly over several immunoSEQ plates. The table came from immunoSEQ multiplex PCR; TCRdb's copy has only in-frame clones and leaves some out. The sample lists 2 million to 2.5 million clones, 93% seen once, with 0.35% to 0.5% in the top ten. In regard to this clone: Antigen: not known. Other DNA sequences in the same sample also yield this CDR3.

Germline CDR1 MNHEY, CDR2 SMNVEV (reference sequence). Trimming removed 4 bases from V and 2 bases from J; junction bases left unmatched: 5. The CDR3 totals 16 residues. The study's findings and limits: A generally larger estimated richness was seen in naive subsets than in memory subsets.

The clonotype originates from a man aged 18 to 35 in good health. Some clones in this sample may be carry-over from other donors' samples. V and J are TRBV27 and TRBJ2-7, with 13 bases matching TRBD2. Sequenced: naive CD4+ T cells from PBMCs. The sample's subset: CD45RA+ positively selected. CDR3 nucleotides: TGTGCCAGCAGTTCAATACTAGCGGGAGGGCCCTACGAGCAGTACTTC. It codes for CASSSILAGGPYEQYF.